This is a list of T cell receptor beta chains from one sample in a study of Graves' ophthalmopathy and Graves' hyperthyroidism. TCRdb fed the multiplex PCR reads into MiXCR, producing one record per CDR3 protein. The table lists roughly 300,000 distinct CDR3 sequences, 15% to 20% of them singletons. Sequencing input: peripheral blood. The origin of the receptors is an adult man with Graves' ophthalmopathy. Both conserved end residues are part of each CDR3. D genes are given only for firm matches. Rows give clone size only sometimes, using once, few, many, or a class for an expanded clone.

v_call	j_call	clone_size	d_call	cdr3_nt	cdr3_aa
TRBV20-1	TRBJ1-5	many	-	TGCAGCGCGAGGAAGGACCGCGTCGGCAATCAGCCCCAGCATTTT	CSARKDRVGNQPQHF
TRBV12-3/TRBV12-4	TRBJ1-2	-	-	TGTGCCAGCAGTCAAACAGGGTTCTATGGCTACACCTTC	CASSQTGFYGYTF
TRBV27	TRBJ1-6	many	TRBD1	TGTGCCAGCAGTCCTCCGGGACAGGGGGCCAATTCACCCCTCCACTTT	CASSPPGQGANSPLHF
TRBV29-1	TRBJ2-5	few	-	TGCAGCGTTCCTACGGGGGGCGGGGAGACCCAGTACTTC	CSVPTGGGETQYF
TRBV30	TRBJ1-3	many	-	TGTGCCTGGAGTATCGCAGGGTCTGGAAACACCATATATTTT	CAWSIAGSGNTIYF
TRBV20-1	TRBJ2-7	many	-	TGCAGTGCTATGCTGTCTCGTGGCGAGCAGTACTTC	CSAMLSRGEQYF
TRBV2	TRBJ2-6	many	TRBD2	TGTGCCAGCAGCCACGGGAGGGTGAGTGGGGCCAACGTCCTGACTTTC	CASSHGRVSGANVLTF
TRBV7-3	TRBJ1-1	many	TRBD1	TGTGCCAGCAGCCTAAGTACTGACCGGGACAGGGGGTTTCACACTGAAGCTTTCTTT	CASSLSTDRDRGFHTEAFF
TRBV6-5	TRBJ1-1	many	-	TGTGCCAGCAAGCAAAGGATCGCTGAAGCTTTCTTT	CASKQRIAEAFF
TRBV7-9	TRBJ2-7	many	-	TGTGCCAGCAGCTTAGTGGGGCAGAGCTCCTACGAGCAGTACTTC	CASSLVGQSSYEQYF
TRBV6-2/TRBV6-3	TRBJ2-7	-	-	TGTGCCAGCGTCGGAGACAGTTCCTACGAGCAGTACTTC	CASVGDSSYEQYF
TRBV6-5	TRBJ1-3	many	-	TGTGCCAGCAGTTACTCGGGATTATCTGGAAACACCATATATTTT	CASSYSGLSGNTIYF
TRBV27	TRBJ1-6	many	-	TGTGCCAGCAGTTTTTTAGGTGAGGGTTCACCCCTCCACTTT	CASSFLGEGSPLHF
TRBV30	TRBJ2-7	many	-	TGTGCCTGGAATGATCCCGGGACACCCCACGAGCAGTACTTC	CAWNDPGTPHEQYF
TRBV2	TRBJ2-2	many	TRBD2	TGTGCCAGCAGAGGGGGACTAGCGGGCCCCAGGGGGAACACCGGGGAGCTGTTTTTT	CASRGGLAGPRGNTGELFF
TRBV20-1	TRBJ2-3	many	-	TGCAGTGCTAGCGCCCCCGGAGCGGCGGAGTACACAGATACGCAGTATTTT	CSASAPGAAEYTDTQYF
TRBV27	TRBJ2-7	many	-	TGTGCCAGCAGAGTTGGTATGGGCTCTGGGGAGCAGTACTTC	CASRVGMGSGEQYF
TRBV6-2/TRBV6-3	TRBJ1-2	many	TRBD1	TGTGCCAGCAGTATAGGACAGGCATATGGCTACACCTTC	CASSIGQAYGYTF
TRBV28	TRBJ2-7	many	TRBD1	TGTGCCAGCAGTACCGGGACAGGGGTCTGGGAGCAGTACTTC	CASSTGTGVWEQYF
TRBV19	TRBJ2-5	-	TRBD1	TGTGCCGGTTCCCCAGGGGGTGGCCAAGAGACCCAGTACTTC	CAGSPGGGQETQYF
TRBV29-1	TRBJ1-2	many	-	TGCAGCGTATCCGTCCAAGGGGGCTACACCTTC	CSVSVQGGYTF
TRBV12-3/TRBV12-4	TRBJ1-6	-	TRBD1	TGTGCCAGCACCAGGACAGGGGGTGCGTCACCCCTCCACTTT	CASTRTGGASPLHF
TRBV15	TRBJ1-1	many	TRBD1	TGTGCCACCAGCAGAGGACAGGGACTTGAAGCTTTCTTT	CATSRGQGLEAFF
TRBV27	TRBJ1-2	many	TRBD1	TGTGCCAGCAGTTTCCGGGACAGGGATAATGGCTACACCTTC	CASSFRDRDNGYTF
TRBV6-1	TRBJ1-1	many	-	TGTGCCAGCAGCAACCCCACAGAAAGAGAAGCTTTCTTT	CASSNPTEREAFF
TRBV11-2	TRBJ1-2	many	-	TGTGCCAGCAGCCAACTGATAGACGGCTATGGCTACACCTTC	CASSQLIDGYGYTF
TRBV7-2	TRBJ2-5	many	TRBD1	TGTGCCAGCAGCATCGAGGGACAGTTTATGGAGACCCAGTACTTC	CASSIEGQFMETQYF
TRBV30	TRBJ1-3	many	-	TGTGCCTGGAGGGAAAAGGGGGGAAACACCATATATTTT	CAWREKGGNTIYF
TRBV18	TRBJ1-2	few	-	TGTGCCAGCTCACCACCGGGGCAGATTTCTAACTATGGCTACACCTTC	CASSPPGQISNYGYTF
TRBV30	TRBJ1-1	many	TRBD1	TGTGCCTGGAGAATGGGACAGGGGAACACTGAAGCTTTCTTT	CAWRMGQGNTEAFF
TRBV6-5	TRBJ2-7	many	-	TGTGCCAGCAATAACAGGGGCGGGACGGCGACCTACGAGCAGTACTTC	CASNNRGGTATYEQYF
TRBV6-1	TRBJ1-5	many	TRBD1	TGTGCCAGCAGTCAGACAGGGGTGGATCAGCCCCAGCATTTT	CASSQTGVDQPQHF
TRBV15	TRBJ2-2	many	-	TGTGCCACCAGAGCCGGGACGGACAACACCGGGGAGCTGTTTTTT	CATRAGTDNTGELFF
TRBV19	TRBJ2-7	once	-	TGTGCCAGTAGTATAGGGAGCGGCGAGCAGTACTTC	CASSIGSGEQYF
TRBV20-1	TRBJ2-7	many	-	TGCAGTGCCAGAGGGGGAACCCCCTACGAGCAGTACTTC	CSARGGTPYEQYF
TRBV5-1	TRBJ1-1	-	-	TGCGCCAGCAGCTTGGCGGGCAGTGGCGGGAAAGCTTTCTTT	CASSLAGSGGKAFF
TRBV28	TRBJ1-5	many	-	TGTGCCAGCAGTTTCCCGGCGGGGTATAGCAATCAGCCCCAGCATTTT	CASSFPAGYSNQPQHF
TRBV18	TRBJ1-1	many	TRBD1	TGTGCCAGCTCAGGGGACAGGGGGAACACTGAAGCTTTCTTT	CASSGDRGNTEAFF
TRBV4-2	TRBJ2-5	many	TRBD2	TGTGCCAGCAGCCAAGTTGGTACGGGAGGAGAGACCCAGTACTTC	CASSQVGTGGETQYF
TRBV6-1	TRBJ1-6	many	-	TGTGCCAGCAGTCCCCTAGTTGGGTCACCCCTCCACTTT	CASSPLVGSPLHF